These 29 T cell receptor beta chains came from one sample sequenced in a study of blood T cell repertoires in COVID-19. Sequenced by immunoSEQ multiplex PCR; TCRdb stores in-frame clones only, minus some. Among under 350,000 clones listed, around 85% were seen once. Sequences were obtained from peripheral blood. The receptors originated from a woman in her sixties or seventies with acute or convalescent COVID-19.

The V gene is TRBV20-1, the J gene TRBJ2-1; D perhaps matches TRBD1 (7 bases). Germline values: CDR1 DFQATT, CDR2 SNEGSKA (reference sequence). Trimming left V 3 bases short and J 5 bases short, with 17 bases between. CDR3 length equals 15 residues. This CDR3 reads CSASRQGRRDNEQFF. The CDR3 region has the DNA TGCAGTGCTAGTAGACAGGGCAGGAGGGACAATGAGCAGTTCTTC.

V is TRBV29-1 and J is TRBJ1-2, with TRBD1 matching over 8 bases. The length of the CDR3 is 14 residues. V dropped 6 bases and J dropped 2; count of bases not matched to a gene: 8. Per germline, CDR1 SQVTM and CDR2 ANQGSEA. CDR3 in amino acids: CSVPSGTGNYGYTF. In DNA, the CDR3 is TGCAGCGTCCCCAGCGGGACAGGCAACTATGGCTACACCTTC.

V and J are TRBV13 and TRBJ1-2; maybe TRBD1 (6 bases). The CDR3 is made up of 16 amino acids. Trimming took off 0 bases at V and 4 bases at J, with 15 bases between the two ends. Germline CDR1 is PRHDT and CDR2 is FYEKMQ (reference sequence). CDR3 residues: CASSLGGQLSGYGYTF. CDR3 nucleotide sequence: TGTGCCAGCAGCTTAGGCGGACAGCTTTCGGGCTATGGCTACACCTTC.

The chain joins TRBV30 to TRBJ1-5, with D possibly being TRBD1 (6 bases). CDR1 is GTSNPN, CDR2 SVGIG, per germline (reference sequence). The germline V and J ends were trimmed by 2 bases and 0 bases, with 20 bases remaining between them. The CDR3 length is 18 residues. The CDR3 region has the DNA TGTGCCTGGAGTCCCGCTTCCAGGGGCTTATATAGCAATCAGCCCCAGCATTTT. This translates into CAWSPASRGLYSNQPQHF.

The chain is built from TRBV9 and TRBJ2-2, with TRBD1 identical over 7 bases. The CDR3 runs to 15 residues. The germline CDR1 and CDR2 sequences are SGDLS and YYNGEE. With 7 bases clipped from V and 0 bases from J, the junction kept 6 bases outside the gene matches. The CDR3, as DNA: TGTGCCAGCGGGACAGCCACACCGAACACCGGGGAGCTGTTTTTT. Encoded protein: CASGTATPNTGELFF.

The genes are TRBV4-1 and TRBJ1-1; 10 nucleotides align to TRBD1. The CDR3 length is 15 residues. Germline loops: CDR1 MGHRA, CDR2 YSYEKL. V trimming: 4 bases; J trimming: 4 bases; junction bases outside the gene matches: 6. The CDR3 DNA reads TGCGCCAGCAGCCGAGCAGGACAGGGGGTCACTGAAGCTTTCTTT. Translated: CASSRAGQGVTEAFF.

The genes are TRBV12-3 or TRBV12-4 and TRBJ1-2; D is undetermined. Trimming left V 1 base short and J 5 bases short, with 8 bases between. The CDR3 runs 13 residues. DNA for the CDR3: TGTGCCAGCAGTTTAGGGCCAGTGTATGGCTACACCTTC. Its protein product is CASSLGPVYGYTF.

V and J are TRBV6-6 and TRBJ2-7; D may be TRBD1 (6 bases). Germline V gene sequence: CDR1 MNHNY, CDR2 SVGAGI (reference sequence). V was cut by 6 bases and J by 2 bases, with 20 bases left in between. The CDR3 has 16 residues. CDR3 DNA: TGTGCCAGCAGACTAACCTCAGGGGCCGGGACCTACGAGCAGTACTTC. Its protein is CASRLTSGAGTYEQYF.

The chain has TRBV14 and TRBJ1-4, with D perhaps matching TRBD1 (5 bases). V was pared by 2 bases and J by 5 bases, with 12 bases between. Germline assignment: CDR1 SGHDN and CDR2 FVKESK. The CDR3 sequence is 15 residues long. CDR3 protein: CASSQRWGGNEKLFF. The CDR3 DNA reads TGTGCCAGCAGCCAACGTTGGGGGGGAAATGAAAAACTGTTTTTT.

This chain links TRBV5-1 with TRBJ1-6, with 9 bases matching TRBD1. Germline V gene lookup returns CDR1 SGHRS and CDR2 YFSETQ. V lost 0 bases and J lost 9; bases outside the gene matches: 4. The CDR3 has 15 residues. CDR3 loop: CASSLDGDRASPLHF. The CDR3 DNA reads TGCGCCAGCAGCTTGGATGGGGACAGGGCTTCACCCCTCCACTTT.

The rearrangement links TRBV6-5 to TRBJ2-5; D is unresolved. The CDR3 has 14 amino acids. Trimming took 7 bases from V and 1 from J, leaving 13 bases between them. Per germline, CDR1 MNHEY and CDR2 SVGAGI. CDR3 DNA: TGTGCCAGCAAGAGCCGCACAGTCCAAGAGACCCAGTACTTC. Encoded protein: CASKSRTVQETQYF.

The rearrangement links TRBV29-1 to TRBJ2-1, with D possibly being TRBD2 (6 bases). CDR1 is SQVTM, CDR2 ANQGSEA, per germline. Deletions cut 3 bases from V and 4 bases from J, with 10 bases between. The CDR3 is 13 residues long. The CDR3 DNA reads TGCAGCGTTGAGGTAGCGGTATACAATGAGCAGTTCTTC. Protein sequence: CSVEVAVYNEQFF.

CDR3 in DNA: TGTGCCAGCACCGAAACACAGGGGTGGGGTGAAAAACTGTTTTTT. Protein product: CASTETQGWGEKLFF. The chain is built from TRBV2 and TRBJ1-4, with TRBD1 matching 7 bases. The trim removed 7 bases at V and 7 bases at J, leaving 12 bases unmatched. Looked up from germline, CDR1 is SNHLY and CDR2 is FYNNEI. The CDR3 spans 15 residues. The complete variable domain, with remaining parts taken from reference TRBV2 and TRBJ1-4, reads EPEVTQTPSHQVTQMGQEVILRCVPISNHLYFYWYRQILGQKVEFLVSFYNNEISEKSEIFDDQFSVERPDGSNFTLKIRSTKLEDSAMYFCASTETQGWGEKLFFGSGTQLSVL.

This chain links TRBV10-3 with TRBJ2-3, with D possibly matching TRBD1 (6 bases). Germline V gives CDR1 ENHRY, CDR2 SYGVKD. The CDR3 totals 14 residues. The V and J ends lost 4 bases and 1 base respectively, with 9 bases between them. Here the CDR3 DNA reads TGTGCCATCAGTGGGGGGCCCGGCACAGATACGCAGTATTTT. Translating it yields CAISGGPGTDTQYF.

The chain employs TRBV13 and TRBJ1-2; TRBD1 is a possible D gene (6 bases). The CDR3 totals 13 residues. Germline V gene sequence: CDR1 PRHDT, CDR2 FYEKMQ (reference sequence). V was pared by 6 bases and J by 6 bases, with 14 bases between. The CDR3: CASSSGEKHGYTF. In DNA form, the CDR3 reads TGTGCCAGCAGTTCAGGGGAGAAACATGGCTACACCTTC.

This clone was picked up a small number of times. The chain recombines TRBV6-5 with TRBJ1-1; tentatively, D is TRBD1 (6 bases). This CDR3 comprises 15 residues. From germline, CDR1 is MNHEY and CDR2 SVGAGI. V lost 6 bases and J 6 bases, leaving 20 bases between the germline ends. CDR3 nucleotide sequence: TGTGCCAGCAGCCCGGACAGCTTCGCGGGGGCTGAAGCTTTCTTT. As protein: CASSPDSFAGAEAFF.

The rearrangement joins TRBV12-5 to TRBJ1-1; D not certain. The V end lost 2 bases, the J end lost 3 bases, and 4 bases lay between the germline ends. The CDR3 covers 12 residues. The germline V gene encodes CDR1 LGHNT and CDR2 FRNRAP. CDR3 sequence reads: CASGLTDTEAFF. CDR3 nucleotides: TGTGCTAGTGGTTTGACTGACACTGAAGCTTTCTTT.

V is TRBV5-4 and J is TRBJ2-4; 7 bases fit TRBD1. Germline V gives CDR1 SGHNT, CDR2 YYREEE (reference sequence). After removal of 9 bases from V and 9 bases from J, the junction contained 9 bases not matched to a gene. The CDR3 contains 12 residues. CDR3 residues: CATRQGWGIQYF. CDR3 DNA: TGTGCCACCCGACAGGGATGGGGCATTCAGTACTTC.

In its sample, this clone was seen a few times. The chain is built from TRBV6-6 and TRBJ2-5; tentatively, D is TRBD2 (6 bases). The CDR3 is 16 residues long. The V end was cut by 2 bases, the J end by 0 bases, with 13 bases between. CDR1 MNHNY and CDR2 SVGAGI come from the germline V gene (reference sequence). As DNA, the CDR3 is TGTGCCAGCAGTTACACCGGGACTGCCCACCAAGAGACCCAGTACTTC. This sequence encodes CASSYTGTAHQETQYF.

DNA of the CDR3: TGCGCCAGCAGCAGGGACACGACGGGCACAGATACGCAGTATTTT. Residues: CASSRDTTGTDTQYF. The chain recombines TRBV5-1 with TRBJ2-3; possible D gene TRBD1, 6 bases. V was pared by 4 bases and J by 1 base, with 13 bases between. The CDR3 sequence is 15 residues long. Germline CDR1 SGHRS, CDR2 YFSETQ.

This chain uses TRBV4-1 with TRBJ2-7; D gene uncertain. Deletions cut 8 bases from V and 3 bases from J, with 14 bases between. This CDR3 has 13 residues. Per the germline V gene, CDR1 is MGHRA and CDR2 is YSYEKL. In DNA form, the CDR3 reads TGCGCCAGCGCGGATCCTCTGAGCTACGAGCAGTACTTC. Encoded protein: CASADPLSYEQYF.

CDR3 in DNA: TGTGCCAGCAGCTTAAGCCTAGCGGGGTACAATGAGCAGTTCTTC. Amino acid sequence: CASSLSLAGYNEQFF. The V gene is TRBV7-2, the J gene TRBJ2-1; 9 bases fit TRBD2. CDR1 is SGHTA and CDR2 is FQGNSA in the germline V gene. Trimming cost V 2 bases and J 4 bases; bases outside gene matches: 3. This CDR3 spans 15 amino acids.

The chain uses TRBV3-1 (or the pseudogene TRBV3-2) and TRBJ1-1; D unresolved. Germline values: CDR1 LGHDT, CDR2 YNNKEL (reference sequence). V lost 6 bases and J 5 bases, leaving 10 bases between the germline ends. There are 12 residues in the CDR3. The CDR3 bases are TGTGCCAGCAGGGGTGCCGGGACTGAAGCTTTCTTT. It encodes CASRGAGTEAFF.

The V and J genes are TRBV18 and TRBJ1-2, with D perhaps matching TRBD1 (5 bases). This CDR3 is built from 15 residues. CDR1 is KGHSH and CDR2 is LQKENI in the germline V gene. Deletions cut 0 bases from V and 7 bases from J, with 15 bases between. The CDR3 here is CASSPPGRDVAGYTF. CDR3 DNA: TGTGCCAGCTCACCACCGGGCAGGGATGTTGCTGGCTACACCTTC.

The chain is built from TRBV28 and TRBJ2-3, with a tentative D call TRBD2 (7 bases). The CDR3 is 15 amino acids. Germline loops: CDR1 MDHEN, CDR2 SYDVKM. With 6 bases removed from V and 1 base from J, the gap between germline ends came to 14 bases. The CDR3 loop is CASRIGGARTDTQYF. CDR3 in DNA: TGTGCCAGCAGGATAGGGGGGGCTCGCACAGATACGCAGTATTTT.

V and J are TRBV3-1 (or the pseudogene TRBV3-2) and TRBJ2-5; 8 nucleotides agree with TRBD2. Germline CDR1 and CDR2: LGHDT and YNNKEL (reference sequence). This CDR3 comprises 15 residues. The ends lost 2 bases at V and 5 bases at J; junction bases unmatched: 7. This chain's CDR3 is CASSQSGGAWETQYF. The CDR3 DNA reads as TGTGCCAGCAGCCAATCCGGGGGGGCCTGGGAGACCCAGTACTTC.

The rearrangement uses TRBV5-4 and TRBJ2-4, with 11 nucleotides matching TRBD1. The ends lost 3 bases at V and 7 bases at J; junction bases unmatched: 3. Germline loops: CDR1 SGHNT, CDR2 YYREEE (reference sequence). The CDR3 extends over 14 amino acids. CDR3 bases: TGTGCCAGCAGCTCAAGGGACAGGGGGAACATTCAGTACTTC. Amino acid sequence: CASSSRDRGNIQYF.

This clone appeared a few times. This chain connects TRBV3-1 (or the pseudogene TRBV3-2) to TRBJ2-1, with D maybe TRBD1 (5 bases). In germline, CDR1 is LGHDT, CDR2 YNNKEL (reference sequence). V shed 4 bases and J shed 6 bases, with 7 bases lying between them. CDR3 length equals 12 residues. The CDR3 here is CASSRGGNEQFF. The DNA for the CDR3 is TGTGCCAGCAGCCGGGGCGGCAATGAGCAGTTCTTC.

This chain connects TRBV14 to TRBJ1-3; D is possibly TRBD1 (6 bases). This CDR3 contains 17 residues. V gave up 1 base and J gave up 4 bases, with 17 bases separating them. The germline V gene has CDR1 SGHDN and CDR2 FVKESK. The CDR3 here is CASSQGVRDISGNTIYF. The DNA for the CDR3 is TGTGCCAGCAGCCAAGGGGTCCGGGACATCTCAGGAAACACCATATATTTT.